This TCR beta chain appears in the sequencing data of a study of blood T cell repertoires in COVID-19 (TCRdb year 2020). The study in broad terms: Samples from collaborators originated in the United States, Italy and Spain and spanned both the acute and convalescent phases of COVID-19. The prospective study material was composed of cDNA or gDNA derived from T cells, B-cell-depleted T cells, or PBMCs. Subjects who had been exposed to COVID-19, were actively infected with it, or had recovered from it provided the deeply sampled blood TCRbeta repertoires that made up the dataset. The repertoires were made available in a free public database intended to serve as a resource for research on the immune response to SARS-CoV-2. Samples came from the ongoing ImmuneRACE study (first 160 participants) plus 1,254 subjects from 6 global collaborators. Sample metadata almost always included a de-identified subject ID, COVID-19 status, age in years and sex. Where HLA class I and class II types were available, the types were taken from metadata supplied by the sample provider, not from assay-based typing.

Collaborating institutions collected whole blood in K2EDTA tubes following their own protocols. For TCRbeta analysis, collaborators shipped samples in one of three forms: frozen whole blood, isolated PBMCs, or DNA extracted from either of those sample types. What the authors observed across the whole study: How much clinical and demographic metadata was included differed by source and by participant, and the metadata was provided uncurated.

In the case of this clone: The antigen this receptor binds is unknown. No quality values exist for individual bases; no much larger clone is one base distant.

TCRbeta CDR3 regions were amplified from genomic DNA using the immunoSEQ Assay, a bias-controlled multiplex PCR. Per the authors' processing: The number of nucleated cells in each sample was estimated from the amplification of reference gene primers within the assay. To quantify the absolute abundance of each unique TCRbeta CDR3 rearrangement, sequence reads were collapsed and filtered. Productive Simpson clonality was computed per sample as the square root of Simpson's diversity index over productive rearrangements. TCRdb holds this immuneACCESS table with in-frame rearrangements only. Some clones are missing; in checked studies, unresolved V genes explain under half, and the rest has no known cause. The D gene and trimming were derived from the DNA, and the V and J assignments and clone size from that table. The sample table contains around 190,000 clones; only one count was recorded for approximately 84% of them. The ten most abundant clones make up about 7% of the sample.

At the junction V is shortened by 5 bases and J by 6 bases, with 11 bases in between. The CDR3 goes from the cysteine to the phenylalanine over 13 residues. Only the CDR3 DNA is retained, 39 bases long and in frame from the first base. The germline V gene specifies MNHEY as CDR1 and SVGAGI as CDR2. This chain joins TRBV6-5 to TRBJ1-5, and TRBD1 may be the D gene, going by 6 matching bases. The sequenced sample was peripheral blood. This receptor was obtained from a human donor in a cohort sampled during active COVID-19. The nucleotides are TGTGCCAGCAGTAACAGGGCGGGTCAGCCCCAGCATTTT. This yields the protein CASSNRAGQPQHF.